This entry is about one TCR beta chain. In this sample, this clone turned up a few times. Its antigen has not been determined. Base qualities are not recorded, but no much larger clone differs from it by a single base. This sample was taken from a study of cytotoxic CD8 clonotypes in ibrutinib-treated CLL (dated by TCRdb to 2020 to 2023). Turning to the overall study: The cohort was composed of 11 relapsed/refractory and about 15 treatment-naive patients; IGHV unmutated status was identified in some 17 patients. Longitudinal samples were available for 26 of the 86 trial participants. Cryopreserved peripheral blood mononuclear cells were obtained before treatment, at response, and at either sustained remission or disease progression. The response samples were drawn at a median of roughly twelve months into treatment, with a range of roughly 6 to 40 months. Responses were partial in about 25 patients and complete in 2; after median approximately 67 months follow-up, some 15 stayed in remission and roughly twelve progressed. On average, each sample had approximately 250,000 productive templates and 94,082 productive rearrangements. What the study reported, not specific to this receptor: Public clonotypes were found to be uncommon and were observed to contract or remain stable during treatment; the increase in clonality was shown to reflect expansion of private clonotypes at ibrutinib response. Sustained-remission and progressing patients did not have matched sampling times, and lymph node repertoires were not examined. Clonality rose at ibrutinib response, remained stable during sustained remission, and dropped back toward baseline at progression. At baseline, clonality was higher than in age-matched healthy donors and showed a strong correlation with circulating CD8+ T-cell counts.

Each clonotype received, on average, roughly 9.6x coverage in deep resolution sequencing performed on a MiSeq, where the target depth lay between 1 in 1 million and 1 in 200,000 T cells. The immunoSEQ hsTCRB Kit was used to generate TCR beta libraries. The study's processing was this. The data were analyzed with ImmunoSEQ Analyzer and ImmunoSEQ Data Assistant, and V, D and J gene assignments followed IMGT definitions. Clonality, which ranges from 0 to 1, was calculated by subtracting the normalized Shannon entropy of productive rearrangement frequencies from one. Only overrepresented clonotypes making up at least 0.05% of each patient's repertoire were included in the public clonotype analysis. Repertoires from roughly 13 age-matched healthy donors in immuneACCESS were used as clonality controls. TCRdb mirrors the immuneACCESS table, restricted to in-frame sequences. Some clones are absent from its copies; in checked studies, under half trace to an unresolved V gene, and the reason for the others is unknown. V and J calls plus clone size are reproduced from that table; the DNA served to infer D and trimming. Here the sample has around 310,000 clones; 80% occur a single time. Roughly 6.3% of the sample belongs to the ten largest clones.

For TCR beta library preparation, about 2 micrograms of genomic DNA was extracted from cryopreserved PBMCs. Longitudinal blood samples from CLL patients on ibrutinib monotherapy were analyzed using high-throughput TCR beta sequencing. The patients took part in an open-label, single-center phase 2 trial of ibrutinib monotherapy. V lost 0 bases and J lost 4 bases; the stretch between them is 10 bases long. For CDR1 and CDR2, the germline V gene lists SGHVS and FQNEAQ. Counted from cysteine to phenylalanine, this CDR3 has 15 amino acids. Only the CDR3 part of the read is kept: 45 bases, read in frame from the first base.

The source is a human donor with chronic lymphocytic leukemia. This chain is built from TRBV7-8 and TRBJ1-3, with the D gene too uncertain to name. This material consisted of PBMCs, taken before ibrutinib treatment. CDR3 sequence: CASSLANILGNTIYF. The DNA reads TGTGCCAGCAGCTTAGCAAACATTTTAGGAAACACCATATATTTT.